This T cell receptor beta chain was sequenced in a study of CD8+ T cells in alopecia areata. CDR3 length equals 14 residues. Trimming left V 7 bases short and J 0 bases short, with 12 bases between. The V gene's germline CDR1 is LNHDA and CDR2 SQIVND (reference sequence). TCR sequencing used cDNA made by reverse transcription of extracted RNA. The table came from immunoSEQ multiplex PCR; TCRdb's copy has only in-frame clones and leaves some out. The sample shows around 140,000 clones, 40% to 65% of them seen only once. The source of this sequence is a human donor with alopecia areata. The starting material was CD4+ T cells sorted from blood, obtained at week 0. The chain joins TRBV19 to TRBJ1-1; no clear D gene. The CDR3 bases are TGTGCCAGTAACATACGCTCAATGAACACTGAAGCTTTCTTT. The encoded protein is CASNIRSMNTEAFF.